This T cell receptor (beta chain) was identified in a study of blood T cell repertoires in COVID-19. The wider study: Acute and convalescent COVID-19 specimens originated in the United States, Italy and Spain. PBMCs, B-cell-depleted T cells, or T cells provided the cDNA or gDNA that made up the material.

Trimming stripped 8 bases from V and 0 bases from J, with 17 bases between. Germline V gene data show CDR1 as LNHDA and CDR2 as SQIVND (reference sequence). The CDR3 runs 16 residues. Original processing methods: Amplification with reference gene primers provided the estimates of nucleated cell counts. Profiled with immunoSEQ multiplex PCR; TCRdb holds only in-frame clones, not every one. V, J and clone size reflect that table, while D and trimming were determined from the DNA. The data hold around 150,000 clones, with approximately 80% observed a single time. The chain carries TRBV19 and TRBJ1-3; possible D gene TRBD1, 5 bases. This receptor was obtained from a human donor in a cohort sampled during active COVID-19. Sequenced material: peripheral blood. CDR3 amino acids: CASGADPTASGNTIYF. The CDR3, as DNA: TGTGCCAGTGGGGCCGACCCGACGGCCTCTGGAAACACCATATATTTT. The full variable domain, completed using reference TRBV19 and TRBJ1-3, is DGGITQSPKYLFRKEGQNVTLSCEQNLNHDAMYWYRQDPGQGLRLIYYSQIVNDFQKGDIAEGYSVSREKKESFPLTVTSAQKNPTAFYLCASGADPTASGNTIYFGEGSWLTVV.